The entry below gives a single TCR beta chain sequence along with its context. Its antigen is unidentified. This table comes from immunoSEQ multiplex PCR, and its TCRdb copy is limited to in-frame clones, with some not included. The sample holds some 25,000 clones, about 90% seen once. The CDR3 loop spans 16 amino acids. Germline V CDR1 and CDR2: SGHAT, FQDESV (reference sequence). Trimming cost V 5 bases and J 2 bases; bases outside gene matches: 11. This entry belongs to a study of PD-1 blockade in classical Hodgkin lymphoma. Findings and caveats of the study: Anyone who began nivolumab under 1 year after ASCT was excluded.

Every patient was affected by relapse after autologous stem cell transplantation, while exposure to brentuximab vedotin was not uniform. CD8+ T cells were isolated from thawed PBMCs by magnetic negative selection. The clonotype originates from a human donor with classical Hodgkin lymphoma. Source: CD8+ T cells from blood, taken at baseline. This rearrangement joins TRBV11-1 to TRBJ2-7; 8 bases map to TRBD1. The CDR3 sequence: CASSRATGDPAYEQYF. CDR3 DNA sequence: TGTGCCAGCAGCAGAGCGACAGGGGATCCGGCCTACGAGCAGTACTTC.